This T cell receptor (beta chain) was recovered during a study of blood T cells in healthy people across ages. Each donor was a healthy Caucasian individual from Russia, aged about 6 to 100. Samples each yielded at least 5 micrograms of total RNA. Study observations and caveats: Older individuals had lower TCR beta diversity per million T cells (the decline was roughly linear).

The use of a sample-barcoded 5' primer and a J-beta primer mix characterized a second PCR of roughly 6 to 11 cycles. TCRdb re-derived calls from the 5' RACE reads in MiXCR, one entry per CDR3 protein. Of around 1,800,000 distinct CDR3 sequences detected, 39% appear once; the ten largest clones hold more than 20%. There are 13 residues in the CDR3. Germline CDR1 and CDR2: MDHEN and SYDVKM. The table lists this clonotype with a few counts. Antigen unknown. The chain combines TRBV28 with TRBJ2-7; 9 bases line up with TRBD1. The J call is uncertain, as TRBJ2-5 better fits the DNA end. The TCR sequence derives from a human donor in good health. Sequenced input: blood. CDR3 in amino acids: CASTRDRVETQYF. In DNA form, the CDR3 reads TGTGCCAGCACCAGGGACAGGGTGGAGACCCAGTACTTC.